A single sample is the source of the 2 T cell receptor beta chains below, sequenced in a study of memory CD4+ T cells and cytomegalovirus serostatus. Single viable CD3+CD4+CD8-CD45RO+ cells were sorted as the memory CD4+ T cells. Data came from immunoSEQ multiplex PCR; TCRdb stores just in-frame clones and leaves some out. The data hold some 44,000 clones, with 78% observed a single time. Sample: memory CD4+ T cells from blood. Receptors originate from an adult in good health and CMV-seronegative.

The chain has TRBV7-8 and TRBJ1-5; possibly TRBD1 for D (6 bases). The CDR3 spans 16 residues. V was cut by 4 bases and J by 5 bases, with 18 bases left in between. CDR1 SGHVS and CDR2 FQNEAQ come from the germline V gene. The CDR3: CASSSKTGPNHQPQHF. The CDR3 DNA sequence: TGTGCCAGCAGCTCCAAGACAGGCCCCAATCATCAGCCCCAGCATTTT.

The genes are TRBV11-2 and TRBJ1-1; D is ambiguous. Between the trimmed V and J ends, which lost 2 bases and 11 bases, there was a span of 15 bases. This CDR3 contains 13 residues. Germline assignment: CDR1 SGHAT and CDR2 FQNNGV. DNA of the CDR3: TGTGCCAGCAGCTTAAGGGCAGGACTATGGGCTTTCTTT. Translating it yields CASSLRAGLWAFF. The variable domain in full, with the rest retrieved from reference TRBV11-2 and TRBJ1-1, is EAGVAQSPRYKIIEKRQSVAFWCNPISGHATLYWYQQILGQGPKLLIQFQNNGVVDDSQLPKDRFSAERLKGVDSTLKIQPAKLEDSAVYLCASSLRAGLWAFFGQGTRLTVV.